The source of this T cell receptor beta chain is a study of T cell changes during pregnancy in multiple sclerosis. Libraries were prepared by immunoSEQ multiplex PCR; TCRdb keeps only in-frame clonotypes and omits some of them. The profile covers tens of thousands of clones, with around nine tenths appearing a single time and about 3.3% taken by the ten largest. From germline, CDR1 is SNHLY and CDR2 FYNNEI. V lost 4 bases and J 0 bases, leaving 8 bases between the germline ends. The CDR3 has 14 residues. This clone was observed a single time. The rearrangement uses TRBV2 and TRBJ2-3; unclear D gene. The sequence was collected from a female donor in good health, enrolled as a control in a pregnancy study. The sample in question was CD4+ T cells from peripheral blood mononuclear cells, obtained in the first trimester of pregnancy. CDR3 residues: CASSGVASTDTQYF. DNA of the CDR3: TGTGCCAGCAGTGGGGTAGCTAGCACAGATACGCAGTATTTT.